The 4 T cell receptor beta chains below come from one sample, sequenced in a study of blood T cell repertoires in COVID-19. Method: immunoSEQ multiplex PCR; TCRdb's copy keeps in-frame clones and lacks some. Of about 260,000 clones in the sample, 88% are singletons; the top ten hold around 0.7%. The specimen was peripheral blood. Receptors originate from a human donor in a cohort sampled during active COVID-19.

DNA for the CDR3: TGTGCCAGCAGTTACTCGATAGAGTACGAGCAGTACTTC. This encodes CASSYSIEYEQYF. The V call is TRBV6-5, the J call TRBJ2-7; unclear D gene. Trimming stripped 0 bases from V and 4 bases from J, with 7 bases between. The CDR3 loop spans 13 amino acids. Germline CDR1 reads MNHEY; CDR2 reads SVGAGI.

This chain connects TRBV7-2 to TRBJ2-4; TRBD1 might be the D (6 bases). CDR1 is SGHTA and CDR2 is FQGNSA in the germline V gene. The CDR3 contains 17 residues. Trimming removed 3 bases at V and 5 bases at J, with 20 bases between. CDR3 nucleotides: TGTGCCAGCAGCTTCGTTGCCCGGTTGACAGGAGAAAACATTCAGTACTTC. This codes for CASSFVARLTGENIQYF.

V gene TRBV27 combines with J gene TRBJ2-5; 7 bases are shared with TRBD1. The CDR3 sequence is 15 residues long. Per germline, CDR1 MNHEY and CDR2 SMNVEV (reference sequence). The V segment lost 5 bases and the J segment 2 bases; nucleotides outside the gene matches: 8. CDR3 amino acids: CASSNRQGTQETQYF. The CDR3 coding sequence is TGTGCCAGCAGTAACCGACAGGGAACACAAGAGACCCAGTACTTC.

The chain is built from TRBV29-1 and TRBJ1-5, with D hard to call. V shed 7 bases and J shed 3 bases, with 13 bases lying between them. Germline V gene data show CDR1 as SQVTM and CDR2 as ANQGSEA. The CDR3 contains 13 residues. The CDR3 coding sequence is TGCAGCGCCACTGGAGGGCACAATCAGCCCCAGCATTTT. As protein: CSATGGHNQPQHF.